This T cell receptor (beta chain) comes out of a study of yellow fever vaccine responses in identical twins. Study-wide results and caveats: As reported, the vaccine T cell response of twins seemed partly convergent and partly personalized.

TCRdb redid the calling of the RT-PCR reads with MiXCR, one entry per CDR3 protein. The repertoire includes under 20,000 distinct CDR3 sequences, approximately 70% of them detected once, and under 3% sits in the top ten. This CDR3 has 16 residues. With V trimmed by 0 bases and J by 3 bases, 6 bases remained unmatched. The germline V gene encodes CDR1 LGHNA and CDR2 YSLEER. On this clonotype itself: Its specificity is not known.

This TCR came from a woman younger than 30 who received the yellow fever vaccine. This chain joins TRBV4-3 and TRBJ2-7, with TRBD2 matching over 9 bases. Sample: T cells from blood (PBMCs), unsorted or a sorted subset (not recorded which), taken before or after yellow fever vaccination (not recorded which). In nucleotides, the CDR3 is TGCGCCAGCAGCCAAGAAGAGACTAGCGGATTCTACGAGCAGTACTTC. Amino acids: CASSQEETSGFYEQYF.